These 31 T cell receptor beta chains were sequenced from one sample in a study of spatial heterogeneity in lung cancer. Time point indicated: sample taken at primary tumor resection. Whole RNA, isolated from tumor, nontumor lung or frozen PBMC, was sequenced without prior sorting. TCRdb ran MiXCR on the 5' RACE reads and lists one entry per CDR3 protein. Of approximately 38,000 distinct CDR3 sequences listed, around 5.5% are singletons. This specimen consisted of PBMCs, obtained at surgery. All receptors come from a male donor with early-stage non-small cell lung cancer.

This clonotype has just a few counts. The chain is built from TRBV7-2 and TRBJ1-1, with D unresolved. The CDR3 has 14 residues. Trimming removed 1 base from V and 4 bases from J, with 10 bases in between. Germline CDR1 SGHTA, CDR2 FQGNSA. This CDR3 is CASSLGQASTEAFF. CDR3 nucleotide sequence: TGTGCCAGCAGCTTAGGGCAGGCTAGCACTGAAGCTTTCTTT.

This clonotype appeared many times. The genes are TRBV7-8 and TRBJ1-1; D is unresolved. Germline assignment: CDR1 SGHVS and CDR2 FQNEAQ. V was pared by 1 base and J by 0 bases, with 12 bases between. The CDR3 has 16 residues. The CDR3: CASSLGSSYMNTEAFF. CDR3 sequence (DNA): TGTGCCAGCAGCTTAGGGAGTTCTTACATGAACACTGAAGCTTTCTTT.

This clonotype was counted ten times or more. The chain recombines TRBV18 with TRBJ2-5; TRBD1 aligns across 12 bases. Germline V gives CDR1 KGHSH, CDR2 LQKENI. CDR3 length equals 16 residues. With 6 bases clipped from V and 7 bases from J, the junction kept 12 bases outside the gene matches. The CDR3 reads CASSPGTGGRDWTQYF. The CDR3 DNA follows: TGTGCCAGCTCTCCCGGGACAGGGGGCCGGGATTGGACCCAGTACTTC.

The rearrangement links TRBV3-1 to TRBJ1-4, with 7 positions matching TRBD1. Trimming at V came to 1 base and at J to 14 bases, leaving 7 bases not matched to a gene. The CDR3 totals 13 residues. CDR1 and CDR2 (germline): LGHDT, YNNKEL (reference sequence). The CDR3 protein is CASSQAPQGSLFF. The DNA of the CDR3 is TGTGCCAGCAGCCAAGCGCCACAGGGGAGCCTGTTTTTT. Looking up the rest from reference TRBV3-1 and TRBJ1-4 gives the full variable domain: DTAVSQTPKYLVTQMGNDKSIKCEQNLGHDTMYWYKQDSKKFLKIMFSYNNKELIINETVPNRFSPKSPDKAHLNLHINSLELGDSAVYFCASSQAPQGSLFFGSGTQLSVL.

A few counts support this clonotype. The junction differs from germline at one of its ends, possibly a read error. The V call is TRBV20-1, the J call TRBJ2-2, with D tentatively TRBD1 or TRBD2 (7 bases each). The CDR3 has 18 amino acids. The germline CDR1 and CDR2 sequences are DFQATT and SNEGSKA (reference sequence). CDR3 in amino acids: CGAEGEGLGQPNTGELFF. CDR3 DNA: TGCGGTGCTGAGGGGGAGGGATTGGGACAGCCGAACACCGGGGAGCTGTTTTTT.

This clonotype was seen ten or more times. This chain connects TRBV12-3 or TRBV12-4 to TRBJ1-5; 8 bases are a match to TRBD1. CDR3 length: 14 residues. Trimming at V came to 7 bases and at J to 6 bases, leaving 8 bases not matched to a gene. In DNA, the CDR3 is TGTGCCAGCACCCCAGGACAGGGCGGTCAGCCCCAGCATTTT. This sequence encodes CASTPGQGGQPQHF.

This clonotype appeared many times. The CDR3 reads CASSLSRSGTSGGLSYNEQFF. The CDR3 nucleotides are TGTGCCAGCAGTTTATCAAGATCGGGGACTAGCGGGGGGCTCTCCTACAATGAGCAGTTCTTC. This rearrangement joins TRBV27 to TRBJ2-1, with 15 bases matching TRBD2. The CDR3 contains 21 residues. The germline CDR1 and CDR2 sequences are MNHEY and SMNVEV (reference sequence). J was trimmed by 0 bases and V by 0 bases; bases with no gene match: 9.

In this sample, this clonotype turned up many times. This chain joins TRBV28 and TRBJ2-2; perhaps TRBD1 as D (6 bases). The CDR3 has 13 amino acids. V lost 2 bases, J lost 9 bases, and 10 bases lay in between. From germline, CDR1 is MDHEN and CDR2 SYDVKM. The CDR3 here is CASSLQGPRELFF. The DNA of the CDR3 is TGTGCCAGCAGTTTACAGGGGCCTAGGGAGCTGTTTTTT. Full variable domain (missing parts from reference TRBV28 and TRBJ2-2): DVKVTQSSRYLVKRTGEKVFLECVQDMDHENMFWYRQDPGLGLRLIYFSYDVKMKEKGDIPEGYSVSREKKERFSLILESASTNQTSMYLCASSLQGPRELFFGEGSRLTVL.

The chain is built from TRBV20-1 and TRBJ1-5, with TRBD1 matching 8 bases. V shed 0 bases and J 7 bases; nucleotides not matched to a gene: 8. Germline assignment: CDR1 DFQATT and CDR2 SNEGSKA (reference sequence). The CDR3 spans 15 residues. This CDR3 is CSARDSRGPRQPQHF. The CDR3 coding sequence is TGCAGTGCTAGAGACAGCAGGGGGCCTCGGCAGCCCCAGCATTTT.

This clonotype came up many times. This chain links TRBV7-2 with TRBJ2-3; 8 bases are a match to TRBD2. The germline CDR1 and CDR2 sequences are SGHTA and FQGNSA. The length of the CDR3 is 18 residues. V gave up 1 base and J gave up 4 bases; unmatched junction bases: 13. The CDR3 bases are TGTGCCAGCAGCTTAGGCCCCGGCGGGGGGCCCGTGGCAGATACGCAGTATTTT. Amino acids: CASSLGPGGGPVADTQYF.

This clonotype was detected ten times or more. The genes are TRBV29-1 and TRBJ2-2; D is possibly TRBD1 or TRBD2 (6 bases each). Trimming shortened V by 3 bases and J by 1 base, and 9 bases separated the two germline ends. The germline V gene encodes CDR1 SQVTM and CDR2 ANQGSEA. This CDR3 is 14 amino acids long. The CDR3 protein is CSVDGGLNTGELFF. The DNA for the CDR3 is TGCAGCGTTGACGGGGGCCTGAACACCGGGGAGCTGTTTTTT.

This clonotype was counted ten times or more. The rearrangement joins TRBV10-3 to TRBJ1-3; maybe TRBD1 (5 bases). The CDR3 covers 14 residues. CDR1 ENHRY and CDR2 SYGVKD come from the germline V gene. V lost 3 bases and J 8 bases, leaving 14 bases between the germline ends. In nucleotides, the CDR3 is TGTGCCATCAGTGACGGAAGGGGCCAAGACACCATATATTTT. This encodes CAISDGRGQDTIYF.

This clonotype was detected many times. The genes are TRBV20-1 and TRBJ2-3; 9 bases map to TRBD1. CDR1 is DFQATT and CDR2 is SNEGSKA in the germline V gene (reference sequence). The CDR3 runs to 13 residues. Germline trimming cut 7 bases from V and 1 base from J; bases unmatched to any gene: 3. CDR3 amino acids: CSETGGRTDTQYF. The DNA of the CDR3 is TGCAGTGAAACAGGGGGCCGCACAGATACGCAGTATTTT.

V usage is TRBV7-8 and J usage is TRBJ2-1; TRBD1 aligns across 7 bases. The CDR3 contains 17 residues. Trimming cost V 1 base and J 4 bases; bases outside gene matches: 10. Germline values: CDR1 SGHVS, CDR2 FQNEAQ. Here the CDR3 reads CASSLVKGRGLYNEQFF. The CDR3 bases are TGTGCCAGCAGCTTAGTGAAGGGCAGGGGGTTATACAATGAGCAGTTCTTC.

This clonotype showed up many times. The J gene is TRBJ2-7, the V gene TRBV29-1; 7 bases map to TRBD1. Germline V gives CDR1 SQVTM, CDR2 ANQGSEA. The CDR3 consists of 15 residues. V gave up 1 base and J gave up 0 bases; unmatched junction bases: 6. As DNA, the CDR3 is TGCAGCGTTGAAGTGACCGGGACAGACTCCTACGAGCAGTACTTC. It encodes CSVEVTGTDSYEQYF.

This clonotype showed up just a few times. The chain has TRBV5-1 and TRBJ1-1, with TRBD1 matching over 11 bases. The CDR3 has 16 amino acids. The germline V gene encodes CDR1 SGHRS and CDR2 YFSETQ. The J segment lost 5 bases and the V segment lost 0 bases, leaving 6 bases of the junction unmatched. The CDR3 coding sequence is TGCGCCAGCAGCTTGGCCCTGGGACAGGGGGTTACTGAAGCTTTCTTT. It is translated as CASSLALGQGVTEAFF.

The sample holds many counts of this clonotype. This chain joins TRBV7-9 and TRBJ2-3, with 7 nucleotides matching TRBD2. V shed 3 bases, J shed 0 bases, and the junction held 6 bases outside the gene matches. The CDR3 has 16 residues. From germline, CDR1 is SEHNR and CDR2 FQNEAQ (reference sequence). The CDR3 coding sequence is TGTGCCAGCAGCTTCGGCGGGGGTGCTAGCACAGATACGCAGTATTTT. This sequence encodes CASSFGGGASTDTQYF.

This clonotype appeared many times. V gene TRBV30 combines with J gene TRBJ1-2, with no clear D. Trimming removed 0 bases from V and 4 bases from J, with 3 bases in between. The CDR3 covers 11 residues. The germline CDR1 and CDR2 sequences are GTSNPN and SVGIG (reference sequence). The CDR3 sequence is CAWSVPYGYTF. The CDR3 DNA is TGTGCCTGGAGTGTGCCCTATGGCTACACCTTC.

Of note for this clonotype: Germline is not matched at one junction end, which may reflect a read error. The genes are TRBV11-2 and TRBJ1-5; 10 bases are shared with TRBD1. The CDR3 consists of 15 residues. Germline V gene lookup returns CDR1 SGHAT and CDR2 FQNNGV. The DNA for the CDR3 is TGTGCCAGCAGCCTAGACAGGGGGCAGGATCAGCCCCAGCATTTT. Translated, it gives CASSLDRGQDQPQHF.

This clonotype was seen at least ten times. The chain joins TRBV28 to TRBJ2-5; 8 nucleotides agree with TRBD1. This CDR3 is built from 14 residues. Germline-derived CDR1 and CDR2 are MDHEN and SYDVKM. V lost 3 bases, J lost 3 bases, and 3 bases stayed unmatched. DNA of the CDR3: TGTGCCAGCAGTTTCCAGGGGGCAAAAGAGACCCAGTACTTC. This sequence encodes CASSFQGAKETQYF.

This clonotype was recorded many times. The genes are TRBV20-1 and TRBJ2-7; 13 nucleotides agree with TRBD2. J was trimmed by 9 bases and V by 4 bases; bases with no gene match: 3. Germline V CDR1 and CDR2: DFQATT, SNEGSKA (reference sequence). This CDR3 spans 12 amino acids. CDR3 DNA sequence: TGCAGTGCTACGGGACTAGCGGGGAGGCAGTACTTC. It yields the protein CSATGLAGRQYF.

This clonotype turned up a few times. CDR3 sequence: CAIRWDRERPEQYF. The DNA of the CDR3 is TGTGCCATCAGGTGGGACAGGGAAAGACCCGAGCAGTACTTC. This chain uses TRBV10-3 with TRBJ2-7; 9 bases align to TRBD1. The CDR3 totals 14 residues. Germline CDR1 ENHRY, CDR2 SYGVKD. With 6 bases clipped from V and 6 bases from J, the junction kept 9 bases outside the gene matches.

CDR3 DNA sequence: TGTGCCAGCAGCTTAATTAGCGGGGGATCCACCGGGGAGCTGTTTTTT. It encodes CASSLISGGSTGELFF. The chain combines TRBV7-9 with TRBJ2-2; 9 bases are shared with TRBD2. V shed 2 bases and J 4 bases; nucleotides not matched to a gene: 5. Germline V gene lookup returns CDR1 SEHNR and CDR2 FQNEAQ (reference sequence). CDR3 length equals 16 residues.

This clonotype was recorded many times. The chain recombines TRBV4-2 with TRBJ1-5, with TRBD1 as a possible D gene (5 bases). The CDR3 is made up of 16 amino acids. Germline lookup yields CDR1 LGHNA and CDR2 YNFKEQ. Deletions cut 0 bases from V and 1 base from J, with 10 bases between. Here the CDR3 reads CASSQEGTTSNQPQHF. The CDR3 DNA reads TGTGCCAGCAGCCAAGAAGGGACCACAAGCAATCAGCCCCAGCATTTT.

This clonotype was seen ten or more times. CDR3 loop: CSVEEVQLGEQYF. The DNA of the CDR3 is TGCAGCGTTGAAGAAGTACAGTTGGGCGAGCAGTACTTC. This sequence joins TRBV29-1 and TRBJ2-7; D is ambiguous. V dropped 0 bases and J dropped 6 bases, with 12 bases sitting between them. The CDR3 is 13 residues long. The germline gives CDR1 SQVTM, CDR2 ANQGSEA.

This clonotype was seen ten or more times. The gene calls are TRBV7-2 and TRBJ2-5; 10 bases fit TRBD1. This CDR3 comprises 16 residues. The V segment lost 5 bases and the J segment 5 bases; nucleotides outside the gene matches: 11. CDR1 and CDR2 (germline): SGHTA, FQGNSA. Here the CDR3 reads CASSQDRGQGKETQYF. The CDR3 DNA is TGTGCCAGCAGCCAAGATAGGGGACAGGGGAAGGAGACCCAGTACTTC.

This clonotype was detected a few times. Here the CDR3 DNA reads TGCGCCAGCAGCCCCCCCCTAGCGGCCATCACAGATACGCAGTATTTT. Translating gives CASSPPLAAITDTQYF. The J gene is TRBJ2-3, the V gene TRBV5-1, with TRBD2 matching over 7 bases. J lost 2 bases, V lost 4 bases, and 10 bases had no gene match. CDR3 length: 16 residues. The germline V gene has CDR1 SGHRS and CDR2 YFSETQ.

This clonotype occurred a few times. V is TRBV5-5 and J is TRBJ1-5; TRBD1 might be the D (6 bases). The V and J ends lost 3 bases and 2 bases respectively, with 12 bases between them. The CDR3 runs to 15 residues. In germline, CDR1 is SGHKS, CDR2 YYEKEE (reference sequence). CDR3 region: CASSSDRRGNQPQHF. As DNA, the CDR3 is TGTGCCAGCAGCTCCGACAGGAGGGGCAATCAGCCCCAGCATTTT.

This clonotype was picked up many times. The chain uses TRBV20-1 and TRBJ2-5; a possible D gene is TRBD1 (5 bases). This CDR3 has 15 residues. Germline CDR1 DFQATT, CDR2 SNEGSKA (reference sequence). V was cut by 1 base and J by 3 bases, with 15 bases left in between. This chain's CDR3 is CSARVPTAREETQYF. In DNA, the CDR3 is TGCAGTGCTAGAGTCCCGACAGCAAGGGAAGAGACCCAGTACTTC.

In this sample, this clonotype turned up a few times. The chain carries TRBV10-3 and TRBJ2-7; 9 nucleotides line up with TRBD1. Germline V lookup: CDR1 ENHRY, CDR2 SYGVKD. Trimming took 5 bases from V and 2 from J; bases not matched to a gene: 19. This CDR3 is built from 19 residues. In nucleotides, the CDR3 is TGTGCCATCAGTCCCCGATGGGGTGGAGGAACAGGGGGCACCTACGAGCAGTACTTC. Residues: CAISPRWGGGTGGTYEQYF.

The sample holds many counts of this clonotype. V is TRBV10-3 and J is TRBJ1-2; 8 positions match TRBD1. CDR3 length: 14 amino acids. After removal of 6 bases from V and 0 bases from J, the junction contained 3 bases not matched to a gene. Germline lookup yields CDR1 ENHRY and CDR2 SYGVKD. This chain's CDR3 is CAIRKTGANYGYTF. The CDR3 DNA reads TGTGCCATCAGAAAGACAGGGGCTAACTATGGCTACACCTTC.